This TCR beta chain is from a study of monozygotic twins with inflammatory bowel disease. With regard to this clonotype: The target antigen is unknown.

General study points: Comparison of concordant versus discordant twins revealed no difference in repertoire similarity, possibly due to limited power.

Germline V gives CDR1 SQVTM, CDR2 ANQGSEA. The CDR3 covers 18 residues. TCRdb derives one entry per CDR3 protein from the 5' RACE reads, leaving out DNA. With about 440,000 distinct CDR3 sequences in the sample, the ten largest clones hold about 2.3%. The clonotype originates from a human donor with ulcerative colitis or Crohn's disease, or a healthy co-twin of an affected twin (not recorded which). Sequenced material: blood. This sequence joins TRBV29-1 and TRBJ2-1; TCRdb outputs TRBD2, but without DNA this stays unchecked. Here the CDR3 reads CSVEAGGKREASYNEQFF.